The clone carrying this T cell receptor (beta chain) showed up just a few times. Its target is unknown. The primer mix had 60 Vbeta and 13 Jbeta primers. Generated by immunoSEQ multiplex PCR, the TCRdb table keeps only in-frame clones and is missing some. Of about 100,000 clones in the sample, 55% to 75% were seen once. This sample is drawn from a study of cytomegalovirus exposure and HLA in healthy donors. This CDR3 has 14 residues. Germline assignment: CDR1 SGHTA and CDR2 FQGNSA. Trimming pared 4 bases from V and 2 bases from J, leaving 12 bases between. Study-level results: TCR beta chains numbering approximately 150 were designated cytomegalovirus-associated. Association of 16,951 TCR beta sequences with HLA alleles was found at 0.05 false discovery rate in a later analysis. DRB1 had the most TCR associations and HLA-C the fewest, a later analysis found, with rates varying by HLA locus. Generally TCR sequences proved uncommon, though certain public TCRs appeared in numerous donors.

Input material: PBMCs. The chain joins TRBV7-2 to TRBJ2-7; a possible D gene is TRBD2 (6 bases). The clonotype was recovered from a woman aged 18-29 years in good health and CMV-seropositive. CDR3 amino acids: CASSSRGTTYEQYF. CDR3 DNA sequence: TGTGCCAGCAGCTCCCGGGGGACCACCTACGAGCAGTACTTC.